One TCR beta chain is described in this entry. CD8+ and CD4+ T cells from blood underwent TCR beta sequencing. The individuals used as controls were healthy donors who had been matched for both age and sex. The germline V and J ends were trimmed by 4 bases and 2 bases, with 11 bases remaining between them. Germline V lookup: CDR1 SQVTM, CDR2 ANQGSEA. The CDR3 totals 13 residues. This specimen belongs to a study of CD8 T cells in Susac syndrome. Roughly 0.5 to 1 ug RNA was reverse transcribed with random hexamers. A single record per CDR3 protein comes from TCRdb applying MiXCR to the immunoSEQ multiplex PCR reads. This repertoire shows around 140,000 distinct CDR3 sequences, around 94% found once; its top ten account for under 0.095%.

The chain links TRBV29-1 to TRBJ1-2, with D perhaps matching TRBD1 (5 bases). Source material: CD4+ T cells from PBMCs. The sequence was obtained from a human donor in good health. The CDR3 coding sequence is TGCAGCGTTGTGGGACCTCCCAACTATGGCTACACCTTC. It specifies CSVVGPPNYGYTF.